This T cell receptor beta chain was documented in a study of human T cells and chemical hapten exposure. This clonotype was picked up a small number of times. This sample's time point: patch test 2, 6 weeks after DPC sensitization. Regarding treatment: therapeutic diphenylcyclopropenone sensitization with weekly scalp DPC. CDR3 length: 17 amino acids. Per germline, CDR1 MNHEY and CDR2 SVGAGI. V was shortened by 5 bases and J by 2 bases, with 16 bases between the two germline ends. The library tagged individual cDNA molecules with unique molecular identifiers. TCRdb reprocessed the RACE reads with MiXCR, giving one entry per CDR3 protein. The sample lists more than 110,000 distinct CDR3 sequences, roughly 12% occurring once.

V usage is TRBV6-5 and J usage is TRBJ1-6; D unresolved. Sequenced here: whole blood, sampled in connection with sensitization to the hapten diphenylcyclopropenone (DPC). The origin of this receptor is a woman in her forties or fifties with alopecia areata. Some clones in this sample may be carry-over from other donors' samples. CDR3 DNA: TGTGCCAGCAGTACCTCCGCGTGGACGGCCTATAATTCACCCCTCCACTTT. Protein: CASSTSAWTAYNSPLHF.